The following is a T cell receptor (beta chain) sequence with its context. The data stem from a study of blood T cell repertoires in COVID-19. Study in general: The analysed material was cDNA or gDNA that came from T cells, B-cell-depleted T cells, or PBMCs.

TCRdb's table, derived via immunoSEQ multiplex PCR, lists solely in-frame clones and lacks some. This table holds 150,000 to 200,000 clones, approximately 92% found once. This CDR3 has 15 residues. Trimming removed 4 bases at V and 3 bases at J, with 13 bases between. Germline CDR1 and CDR2: SGHDT and YYEEEE. V is TRBV5-6 and J is TRBJ2-2; D unresolved. The sequencing sample was made of peripheral blood. The origin of this receptor is a woman aged 45-65 years with acute or convalescent COVID-19. CDR3 amino acids: CASSASIGDTGELFF. CDR3 nucleotide sequence: TGTGCCAGCAGCGCGTCAATCGGAGACACCGGGGAGCTGTTTTTT.